Below, one T cell receptor beta chain is given with its context. It lacks a known antigen. No qualities accompany the bases; no much larger clone lies one base away. TCRbeta CDR3 regions were amplified from genomic DNA using the immunoSEQ Assay, a bias-controlled multiplex PCR. Per the authors' processing: Nucleated cell counts per sample were estimated from amplification of reference gene primers within the assay. To quantify the absolute abundance of each unique TCRbeta CDR3 rearrangement, sequence reads were collapsed and filtered. For each sample, productive Simpson clonality was calculated by taking the square root of Simpson's diversity index across productive rearrangements. TCRdb obtained this table from immuneACCESS and retained in-frame rearrangements with V and J assigned. These tables miss some clones; where compared with another copy, unresolved V genes account for less than half of the shortfall, and the remainder is unexplained. V and J calls plus clone size are reproduced from that table; the DNA served to infer D and trimming. The sample table holds 200,000 to 300,000 clones, of which approximately 89% were seen once. The ten largest clones take up approximately 9.8% of the sample.

This record belongs to a study of blood T cell repertoires in COVID-19 (dated by TCRdb to the early 2020s). Notes on the research overall: Samples covering the acute and convalescent phases of COVID-19 were provided by collaborators in the United States, Italy and Spain. A freely available public database, intended as a resource for researchers studying the immune response to SARS-CoV-2, is where the repertoires were released. Subjects who had been exposed to COVID-19, were actively infected with it, or had recovered from it provided the deeply sampled blood TCRbeta repertoires that made up the dataset. The samples were drawn from two sources: the first 160 participants of the ongoing ImmuneRACE study, and 1,254 subjects contributed by 6 global collaborators. Where HLA class I and class II types were available, the types were taken from metadata supplied by the sample provider, not from assay-based typing. The prospective study material was composed of cDNA or gDNA derived from T cells, B-cell-depleted T cells, or PBMCs. Sample metadata almost always included a de-identified subject ID, COVID-19 status, age in years and sex. Results and caveats for the whole study, not just this receptor: Clinical and demographic metadata were provided uncurated, with the amount varying by source and participant.

CDR3 length: 17 amino acids, cysteine to phenylalanine. Only the CDR3 part of the read is kept: 51 bases, read in frame from the first base. CDR1 and CDR2, looked up from the germline V gene, are MNHEY and SVGEGT. V is shortened by 0 bases, J by 1 base, and the region joining them spans 16 bases. Samples from volunteer blood donors who had recovered from COVID-19 were contributed by a second Seattle source. Each collaborating institution followed its own protocols to collect whole blood in K2EDTA tubes. For TCRbeta analysis, collaborators shipped samples as frozen whole blood, isolated PBMCs, or DNA extracted from either of those sample types.

This TCR was sampled from a man aged 35-49 years who had recovered from COVID-19. Recombination joined TRBV6-2 or TRBV6-3 with TRBJ2-7; TRBD2 is possibly the D segment (5 matching bases). The sample taken for sequencing was peripheral blood. CDR3 loop: CASSYSPSWAGSYEQYF. Here is the DNA: TGTGCCAGCAGTTACTCCCCCTCTTGGGCGGGTTCCTACGAGCAGTACTTC.